Listed below are T cell receptor beta chains from one sample, sequenced in a study of Graves' ophthalmopathy and Graves' hyperthyroidism. TCRdb analysed the multiplex PCR reads with MiXCR anew, one entry per CDR3 protein. The data show 150,000 to 200,000 distinct CDR3 sequences, with 35% to 50% seen just once and roughly 8.9% held by the top ten. The sequencing sample was made of peripheral blood. The receptors were sampled from a young man with Graves' ophthalmopathy. Each CDR3 is given with its conserved first and last residue. The D gene is left open where the match is weak. Size tells how often a clone was seen (once, few, many) or the class of an expanded clone, and some rows leave it out.

V	size	J	D	DNA	CDR3
TRBV7-2	many	TRBJ1-6	TRBD1	TGTGCCAGCAGCCAACAGGGGGCACATTCACCCCTCCACTTT	CASSQQGAHSPLHF
TRBV28	many	TRBJ2-5	NA	TGTGCCAGCAGTCAATGGGGGCTCAGGACCCAGTACTTC	CASSQWGLRTQYF
TRBV15	many	TRBJ2-2	NA	TGTGCCACCAGCAGAGATGACATTTCGAACACCGGGGAGCTGTTTTTT	CATSRDDISNTGELFF
TRBV15	NA	TRBJ1-1	NA	TGTGCCACCAGCAGGGTAGACAGAGCTGAAGCTTTCTTT	CATSRVDRAEAFF
TRBV6-5	NA	TRBJ2-7	NA	TGTGCCAGCAGTTACTCTGCTTATGACGAGCAGTACTTC	CASSYSAYDEQYF
TRBV5-1	NA	TRBJ2-7	TRBD2	TGCGCCAGCAGCTTGGTTCCAGCGGGAGACACCTACGAGCAGTACTTC	CASSLVPAGDTYEQYF
TRBV19	few	TRBJ1-1	TRBD1	TGTGCCAGTAGTGGACAGGGTTTCCGCATGAACACTGAAGCTTTCTTT	CASSGQGFRMNTEAFF
TRBV6-1	many	TRBJ2-6	NA	TGTGCCAGCAGGGATTCGGGGAGCTCTGGGGCCAACGTCCTGACTTTC	CASRDSGSSGANVLTF
TRBV30	many	TRBJ1-2	NA	TGTGCCTGGAGTGTAAAGGGGTACTATGGCTACACCTTC	CAWSVKGYYGYTF
TRBV12-3/TRBV12-4	many	TRBJ2-2	NA	TGTGCCGCGGCCTTTCTCATTGGGACAACGAACACCGGGGAGCTGTTTTTT	CAAAFLIGTTNTGELFF
TRBV2	NA	TRBJ1-5	NA	TGTGCCAGCAGATTCTGGGATAGCAATCAGCCCCAGCATTTT	CASRFWDSNQPQHF
TRBV12-3/TRBV12-4	NA	TRBJ1-5	NA	TGTGCCAGCAGTGAAGTTGGTCCCAGCAATCAGCCCCAGCATTTT	CASSEVGPSNQPQHF
TRBV7-9	many	TRBJ2-3	NA	TGTGCCAGCAGTAGGACAGATACGCAGTATTTT	CASSRTDTQYF
TRBV12-3/TRBV12-4	NA	TRBJ2-7	NA	TGTGCCAGCAGTTTACGTTCGGGTAAGGGGTACGAGCAGTACTTC	CASSLRSGKGYEQYF
TRBV4-2	many	TRBJ2-7	NA	TGTGCCAGCAGCCATGACATGGGGATAGCCTACGAGCAGTACTTC	CASSHDMGIAYEQYF
TRBV7-2	NA	TRBJ2-5	TRBD1	TGTGCCACTGAGGGGGCGTCGGAGACCCAGTACTTC	CATEGASETQYF
TRBV20-1	NA	TRBJ2-7	TRBD2	TGCAGTCCCGCGGGAGGGCACGAGCAGTACTTC	CSPAGGHEQYF
TRBV28	many	TRBJ2-5	NA	TGTGCCAGCAGGGGCGCGGACGGAAAGCAAGAGACCCAGTACTTC	CASRGADGKQETQYF
TRBV2	NA	TRBJ2-5	TRBD1	TGTGCCAGCAGCGCCTTCCGACAGGGACAAGAGACCCAGTACTTC	CASSAFRQGQETQYF
TRBV7-2	many	TRBJ2-2	TRBD1	TGTGCCAGCAGCTGGGACAGGGGGGGCACCGGGGAGCTGTTTTTT	CASSWDRGGTGELFF
TRBV4-1	many	TRBJ1-1	NA	TGCGCCAGCAGCCAAGATTGGTCGACTGAAGCTTTCTTT	CASSQDWSTEAFF
TRBV29-1	few	TRBJ2-7	TRBD1	TGCAGCGTAACAGGGGATTCCGGGTACGAGCAGTACTTC	CSVTGDSGYEQYF
TRBV7-9	NA	TRBJ1-5	NA	TGTGCCAGCAGCTTAGGACCATTAGAGGTACAGCCCCAGCATTTT	CASSLGPLEVQPQHF
TRBV19	many	TRBJ2-2	NA	TGTGCCAGTAGATGGTCCAGTGCGGCCGGGGAGCTGTTTTTT	CASRWSSAAGELFF
TRBV10-3	many	TRBJ1-6	TRBD1	TGTGCCATCAGTGAGTCTTGGGACAGCAGCCCACCCCTCCACTTT	CAISESWDSSPPLHF
TRBV6-1	once	TRBJ1-1	NA	TGTGCCAGCAGAGGTACAGGACCCACTGAAGCTTTCTTT	CASRGTGPTEAFF
TRBV20-1	many	TRBJ1-5	NA	TGCAGTGCTGGAGGGGGGCAGGGGAATCAGCCCCAGCATTTT	CSAGGGQGNQPQHF
TRBV6-2/TRBV6-3	NA	TRBJ2-7	TRBD2	TGTGCCAGCAGATTTTCTCCTAGCGGGAGGAGTCGCGGCGAGCAGTACTTC	CASRFSPSGRSRGEQYF
TRBV12-3/TRBV12-4	NA	TRBJ2-7	NA	TGTGCCAGCAGAGTTTATTCGGGGGAGCAGTACTTC	CASRVYSGEQYF
TRBV9	NA	TRBJ1-5	NA	TGTGCCAGCAGCGATACAGGTCACAATCAGCCCCAGCATTTT	CASSDTGHNQPQHF
TRBV27	many	TRBJ2-2	NA	TGTGCCAGCAGTCCCCGTCCCAGGAGGGACACCGGGGAGCTGTTTTTT	CASSPRPRRDTGELFF
TRBV30	many	TRBJ2-5	NA	TGTGCCTGGAGTGAGGTAAAAGGGATGGCAGAGACCCAGTACTTC	CAWSEVKGMAETQYF
TRBV2	NA	TRBJ1-2	TRBD1	TGTGCCAGCAGTACTACAGGGGGCAAGGGCGGCTACACCTTC	CASSTTGGKGGYTF
TRBV28	NA	TRBJ1-3	NA	TGTGCCAGCTCACCACGCACAGGGCCAGGTGGAAACACCATATATTTT	CASSPRTGPGGNTIYF
TRBV6-1	NA	TRBJ1-6	NA	TGTGCCAGCAGCCGAAGCCCCCAGGGAAGGAGTTCACCCCTCCACTTT	CASSRSPQGRSSPLHF
TRBV12-3/TRBV12-4	many	TRBJ1-5	NA	TGTGCCAGCAGTTCCCGGACGGGCCGGGGTCAGCCCCAGCATTTT	CASSSRTGRGQPQHF
TRBV12-3/TRBV12-4	many	TRBJ2-5	TRBD1	TGTGCCAGCAGGACAGGGGGGGAGACCCAGTACTTC	CASRTGGETQYF
TRBV28	many	TRBJ2-7	NA	TGTGCCAGCAGCCCCCATACGGGGGCCTTCTACGAGCAGTACTTC	CASSPHTGAFYEQYF
TRBV29-1	NA	TRBJ1-1	NA	TGCAGCGTTGAAACATCGAACACTGAAGCTTTCTTT	CSVETSNTEAFF
TRBV6-2/TRBV6-3	NA	TRBJ1-1	NA	TGTGCCAGCAGAATTATAAGTTGGGTGAACACTGAAGCTTTCTTT	CASRIISWVNTEAFF
TRBV12-3/TRBV12-4	many	TRBJ1-5	TRBD1	TGTGCCAGCAGTTTCGACAGGGGGAATCAGCCCCAGCATTTT	CASSFDRGNQPQHF
TRBV30	many	TRBJ1-2	NA	TGTGCCTGGAGTGTAAGTACGGCCGGTGGCTACACCTTC	CAWSVSTAGGYTF
TRBV30	many	TRBJ1-2	NA	TGTGCCTGGGGCGCCGGGGCTCTCTATGGCTACACCTTC	CAWGAGALYGYTF
TRBV6-1	NA	TRBJ2-7	TRBD2	TGTGCCAGCGCTCTAACTAGCGAGTCAGACGAGCAGTACTTC	CASALTSESDEQYF
TRBV7-2	NA	TRBJ1-2	TRBD1	TGTGCCAGCAGCCCGGGACAGGGGAGTCGCTATGGCTACACCTTC	CASSPGQGSRYGYTF
TRBV28	many	TRBJ2-7	NA	TGTGCCAGCAACACTTATGGGCAGGGTCCAAAGTACTTC	CASNTYGQGPKYF
TRBV30	many	TRBJ2-5	TRBD2	TGTGCCTGGAGTCCGCCGGGACTAGCGGGACGGGAGACCCAGTACTTC	CAWSPPGLAGRETQYF
TRBV12-5	many	TRBJ1-1	NA	TGTGCTAGTGGTTCCGAAAAAAACCAAGGAACTTTCTTT	CASGSEKNQGTFF
TRBV6-2/TRBV6-3	many	TRBJ2-7	TRBD1	TGTGCCAGCAGCCCCACGCGGGACAGGGTGAACGAGCAGTACTTC	CASSPTRDRVNEQYF
TRBV6-1	NA	TRBJ2-7	TRBD2	TGTGCCAGCAGTGGCGCCGGACTAGCGGGAGGCCGACTTCCCTACGAGCAGTACTTC	CASSGAGLAGGRLPYEQYF
TRBV28	NA	TRBJ2-5	TRBD1	TGTGCCAGCACCTCGAGACAGGGAGTTCAAGAGACCCAGTACTTC	CASTSRQGVQETQYF
TRBV4-2	many	TRBJ2-5	NA	TGTGCCAGCAGCCAAGAACCGGATTCGGAGACCCAGTACTTC	CASSQEPDSETQYF
TRBV20-1	once	TRBJ2-2	NA	TGCAGTGCTAGGGCCATCGAGTCCGAGGTCGGGGAGCTGTTTTTT	CSARAIESEVGELFF
TRBV28	NA	TRBJ1-1	NA	TGTGCCAGCAGTCTTTTCTCAGGGGATGGATACACTGAAGCTTTCTTT	CASSLFSGDGYTEAFF
TRBV29-1	many	TRBJ1-2	NA	TGCAGCGTTGAAGCGGGGGAGGGACGGAACTATGGCTACACCTTC	CSVEAGEGRNYGYTF
TRBV10-3	many	TRBJ1-2	TRBD1	TGTGCCATCAGTGGACCACAGGGGGTAGACTATGGCTACACCTTC	CAISGPQGVDYGYTF
TRBV12-3/TRBV12-4	many	TRBJ1-5	NA	TGTGCCAGCAGCCCCGGGACCCGAACGGGGAGCAATCAGCCCCAGCATTTT	CASSPGTRTGSNQPQHF
TRBV6-5	many	TRBJ2-2	TRBD2	TGTGCCAGCAGTTACTCAGCGGGAGGGAACACCGGGGAGCTGTTTTTT	CASSYSAGGNTGELFF
TRBV7-2	many	TRBJ1-1	NA	TGTGCCAGCAGCCCGGTGCTGAACACTGAAGCTTTCTTT	CASSPVLNTEAFF
TRBV5-8	NA	TRBJ1-6	TRBD1	TGTGCCAGCAGCCATTGGACAGGGACTACTTCACCCCTCCACTTT	CASSHWTGTTSPLHF